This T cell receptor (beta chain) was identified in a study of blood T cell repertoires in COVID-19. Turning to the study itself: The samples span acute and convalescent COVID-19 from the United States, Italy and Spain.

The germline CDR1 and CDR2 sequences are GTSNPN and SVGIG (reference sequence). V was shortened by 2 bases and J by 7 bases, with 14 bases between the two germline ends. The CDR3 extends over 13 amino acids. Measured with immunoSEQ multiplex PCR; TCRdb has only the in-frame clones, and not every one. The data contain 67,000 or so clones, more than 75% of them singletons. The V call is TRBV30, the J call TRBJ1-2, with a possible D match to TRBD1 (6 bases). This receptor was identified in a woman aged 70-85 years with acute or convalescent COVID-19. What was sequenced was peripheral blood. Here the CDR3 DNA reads TGTGCCTGGAGTCGAGGGGGGGCGACTGGCTACACCTTC. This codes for CAWSRGGATGYTF.